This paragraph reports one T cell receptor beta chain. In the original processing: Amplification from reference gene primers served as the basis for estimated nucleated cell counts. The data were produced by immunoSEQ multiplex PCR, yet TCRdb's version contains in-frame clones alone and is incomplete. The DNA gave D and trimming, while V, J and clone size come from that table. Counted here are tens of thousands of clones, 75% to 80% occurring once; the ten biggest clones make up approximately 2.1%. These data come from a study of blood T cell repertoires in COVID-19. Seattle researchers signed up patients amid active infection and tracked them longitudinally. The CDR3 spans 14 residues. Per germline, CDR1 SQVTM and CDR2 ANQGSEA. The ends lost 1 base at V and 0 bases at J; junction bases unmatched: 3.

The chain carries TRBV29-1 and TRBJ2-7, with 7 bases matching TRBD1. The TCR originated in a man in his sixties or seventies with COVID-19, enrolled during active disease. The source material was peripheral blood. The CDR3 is CSVEGQGGSYEQYF. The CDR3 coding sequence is TGCAGCGTTGAAGGACAGGGTGGCTCCTACGAGCAGTACTTC.